This T cell receptor (beta chain) was documented in a study of T cell repertoires in aging, cancer and after chemotherapy (dated by TCRdb to the late 2010s). In terms of the full investigation: Six donor age groups were covered, ranging from 30 or younger up to 70 or older, and each group contained at least three individuals. Control TCR repertoires from healthy donors were recorded over several months to years, and clear clonal overlap was observed across re-sampling. The complete dataset included approximately 10 million TCR reads. The study profiled peripheral blood TCR beta repertoires from healthy donors and cancer patients to examine immunoaging and T cell reconstitution after chemotherapy. A cohort of 200 to 250 cancer patients (94 with hematological and around 120 with solid cancers) was assembled, and approximately 95 healthy donors were included as a reference group.

Instead of sorted cells or RNA, genomic DNA extracted from peripheral blood served as the source for amplifying TCR beta rearrangements. CDR1 SGHRS and CDR2 YFSETQ were looked up in the germline V gene. From the cysteine up to the phenylalanine, the CDR3 has a length of 14 residues. This entry keeps only the CDR3 DNA: 42 bases, framed from base 1. A distance of 8 bases separates the germline ends of V and J, which lose 3 bases and 2 bases respectively. Rearranged TRB sequences spanning V, D and J segments were amplified in a multiplex touch-down PCR with a mixed TRB-A/B primer pool. Two consecutive PCR reactions with Phusion HS II polymerase added Illumina adapters and sample indices to the amplicons. Amplicons were gel-purified using the NucleoSpin Gel and PCR Clean-up kit and were subsequently checked with Qubit and an Agilent 2100 Bioanalyzer. Sequencing of the libraries was done on an Illumina MiSeq with paired-end, single-indexed 600-cycle runs. The study's processing was this. Processing of the TRB sequences was carried out with MiXCR versions 2.12 and 3.0.5. Each unique CDR3 nucleotide sequence was treated as one clone, and only productive sequences with two or more reads were kept. The repertoire metrics were Shannon diversity, evenness, clonality (defined as one minus evenness), and alpha-parameterized diversity profiles covering alpha 0 to 5. The IGoR algorithm was used to compute generation probabilities of clones in paired pre- and post-chemotherapy samples. The public reads were quality trimmed at Q25 with fastp and then assembled into clones with MiXCR by TCRdb, keeping productive beta chains. Rows are unified per CDR3 protein, each entry keeping the most common DNA and genes. TCRdb, rather than the study authors, made the V and J calls. Counted in this sample were about 9,800 distinct CDR3 sequences; roughly 37% of them appeared once. The ten largest clones add up to approximately 9.9% of the sample.

Comments on this clonotype: Its specific antigen is unknown. Base qualities are missing; no much larger clone stands one base away.

General study outcomes and caveats: In healthy donors, the decline in TCR diversity with age was mainly explained by loss of richness, whereas in cancer patients loss of evenness was also found to contribute. An increase in median generation probability over the chemotherapy interval was observed in both cancer cohorts, suggesting that the repertoire was reconstituted through rebound thymic output. According to the authors, the repertoire data do not permit conclusions about immunological memory after chemotherapy. Compared with age-matched healthy donors, untreated patients with either hematological or solid cancers had significantly lower TCR diversity in the blood along with higher clonality.

Sequenced: blood. This sequence originates from a human donor in good health. This chain is built from TRBV5-1 and TRBJ1-4; the D region possibly corresponds to TRBD1 (6 bases align). The nucleotide sequence is given as TGCGCCAGCAGCTCCCAGGGGACTAATGAAAAACTGTTTTTT. Its translation is CASSSQGTNEKLFF.